This T cell receptor beta chain was sequenced in a study of shared clonotypes between healthy human individuals. TCRdb keeps only in-frame clones here, not all; method: immunoSEQ multiplex PCR. This sample has 2 million to 3 million clones; 93% occur once, and the top ten carry approximately 0.37%. For this clone: Its target is unknown.

The CDR3 is made up of 13 amino acids. Per germline, CDR1 LNHDA and CDR2 SQIVND (reference sequence). Trimming shortened V by 11 bases and J by 4 bases, and 17 bases separated the two germline ends. General study findings and limits: The sharing of roughly 5% of naive CD4 clonotypes was seen across a handful of donors. Generation probabilities were higher for clonotypes shared across all four sorted-subset donors than for unshared ones. Researchers sampled blood only, noting tissue repertoires likely differ.

The source material was naive CD4+ T cells from PBMCs. This sample's subset: CD45RA+ positively selected. V gene TRBV19 combines with J gene TRBJ1-2; D uncertain. The clonotype originates from a man younger than 35 in good health. Some clones in this sample may be carry-over from other donors' samples. CDR3 amino acids: CALSNGPGYGYTF. For the CDR3, the DNA is TGTGCCCTATCGAACGGGCCAGGCTATGGCTACACCTTC.